This TCR beta chain was identified during a study of blood T cell repertoires in COVID-19. Original processing methods: Amplifying reference gene primers gave estimates of nucleated cell counts. TCRdb's table, derived via immunoSEQ multiplex PCR, lists solely in-frame clones and lacks some. The V and J calls and clone size come from that table; D and trimming were worked out from the DNA. The table lists tens of thousands of clones, about nine tenths of them singletons. This CDR3 contains 12 residues. V was cut by 8 bases and J by 0 bases, with 10 bases left in between. Per the germline V gene, CDR1 is SQVTM and CDR2 is ANQGSEA.

The chain has TRBV29-1 and TRBJ2-5; TRBD2 is a possible D gene (6 bases). The receptor's source is a man aged 45-60 years with active COVID-19. The sequenced material came from peripheral blood. Here the CDR3 DNA reads TGCAGCTCCGCGGGGAACCAAGAGACCCAGTACTTC. Protein product: CSSAGNQETQYF.